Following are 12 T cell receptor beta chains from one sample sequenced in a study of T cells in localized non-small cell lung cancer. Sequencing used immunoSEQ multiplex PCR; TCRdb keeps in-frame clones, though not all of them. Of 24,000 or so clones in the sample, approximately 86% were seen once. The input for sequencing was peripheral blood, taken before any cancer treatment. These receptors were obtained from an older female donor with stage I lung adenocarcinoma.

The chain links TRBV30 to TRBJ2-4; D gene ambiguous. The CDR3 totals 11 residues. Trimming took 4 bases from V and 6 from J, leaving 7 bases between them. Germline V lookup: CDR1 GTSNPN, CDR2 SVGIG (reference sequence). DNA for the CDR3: TGTGCCTGGAAGGGCAGAAACATTCAGTACTTC. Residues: CAWKGRNIQYF.

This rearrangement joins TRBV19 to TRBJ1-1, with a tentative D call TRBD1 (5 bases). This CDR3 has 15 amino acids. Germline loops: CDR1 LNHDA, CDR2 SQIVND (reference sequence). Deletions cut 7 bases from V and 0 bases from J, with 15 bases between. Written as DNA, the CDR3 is TGTGCCAGTAAGCGTGGGACCGGGATGAACACTGAAGCTTTCTTT. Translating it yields CASKRGTGMNTEAFF. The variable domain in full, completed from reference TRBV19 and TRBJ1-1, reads DGGITQSPKYLFRKEGQNVTLSCEQNLNHDAMYWYRQDPGQGLRLIYYSQIVNDFQKGDIAEGYSVSREKKESFPLTVTSAQKNPTAFYLCASKRGTGMNTEAFFGQGTRLTVV.

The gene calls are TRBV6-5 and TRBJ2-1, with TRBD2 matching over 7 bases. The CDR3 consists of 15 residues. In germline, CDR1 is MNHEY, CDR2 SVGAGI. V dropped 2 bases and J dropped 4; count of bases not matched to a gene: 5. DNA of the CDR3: TGTGCCAGCAGTTACGGGGGGAGGGCTTACAATGAGCAGTTCTTC. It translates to CASSYGGRAYNEQFF.

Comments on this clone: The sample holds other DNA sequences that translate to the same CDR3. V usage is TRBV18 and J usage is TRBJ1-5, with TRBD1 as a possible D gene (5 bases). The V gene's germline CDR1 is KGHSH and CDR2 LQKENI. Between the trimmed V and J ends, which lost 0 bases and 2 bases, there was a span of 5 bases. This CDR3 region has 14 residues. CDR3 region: CASSPPGGNQPQHF. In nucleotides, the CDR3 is TGTGCCAGCTCACCACCGGGGGGCAATCAGCCCCAGCATTTT.

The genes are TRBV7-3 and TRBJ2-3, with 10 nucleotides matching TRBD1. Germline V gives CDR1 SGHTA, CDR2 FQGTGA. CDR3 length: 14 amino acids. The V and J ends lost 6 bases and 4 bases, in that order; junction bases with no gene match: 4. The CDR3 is CASSPGQGSDTQYF. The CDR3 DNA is TGTGCCAGCAGTCCGGGACAGGGGTCAGATACGCAGTATTTT.

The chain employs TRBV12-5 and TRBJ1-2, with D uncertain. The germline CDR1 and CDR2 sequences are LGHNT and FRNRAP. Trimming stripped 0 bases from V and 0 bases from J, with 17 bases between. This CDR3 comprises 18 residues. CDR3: CASGLVQSAQRPNYGYTF. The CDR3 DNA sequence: TGTGCTAGTGGTTTGGTACAGTCCGCACAGCGACCTAACTATGGCTACACCTTC.

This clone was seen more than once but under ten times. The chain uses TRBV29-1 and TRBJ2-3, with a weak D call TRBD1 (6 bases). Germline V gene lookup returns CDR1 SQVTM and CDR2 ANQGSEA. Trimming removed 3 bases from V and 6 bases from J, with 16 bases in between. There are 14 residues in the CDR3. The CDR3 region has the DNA TGCAGCGTTGATAGGGACATTTTGCAGGATACGCAGTATTTT. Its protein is CSVDRDILQDTQYF.

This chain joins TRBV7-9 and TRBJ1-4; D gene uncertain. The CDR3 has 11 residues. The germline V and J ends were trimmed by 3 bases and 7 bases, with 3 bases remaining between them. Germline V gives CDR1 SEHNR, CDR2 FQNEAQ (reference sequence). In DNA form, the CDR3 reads TGTGCCAGCAGCTTTGGTGAAAAACTGTTTTTT. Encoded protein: CASSFGEKLFF.

This CDR3 reads CASSLRTGTTSGNEQFF. In DNA, the CDR3 is TGTGCCAGCAGCTTAAGGACAGGGACAACTAGCGGCAATGAGCAGTTCTTC. The chain uses TRBV7-3 and TRBJ2-1; tentatively, D is TRBD1 or TRBD2 (8 bases each). V was cut by 1 base and J by 6 bases, with 19 bases left in between. CDR1 and CDR2 from the germline V gene are SGHTA and FQGTGA. The CDR3 spans 17 residues.

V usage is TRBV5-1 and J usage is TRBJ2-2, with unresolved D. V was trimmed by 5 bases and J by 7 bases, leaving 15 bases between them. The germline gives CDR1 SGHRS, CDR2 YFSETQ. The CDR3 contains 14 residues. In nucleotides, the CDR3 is TGCGCCAGCAGAAATCAGGCCGGTGGCGGGGAGCTGTTTTTT. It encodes CASRNQAGGGELFF. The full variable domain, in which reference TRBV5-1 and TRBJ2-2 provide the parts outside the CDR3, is KAGVTQTPRYLIKTRGQQVTLSCSPISGHRSVSWYQQTPGQGLQFLFEYFSETQRNKGNFPGRFSGRQFSNSRSEMNVSTLELGDSALYLCASRNQAGGGELFFGEGSRLTVL.

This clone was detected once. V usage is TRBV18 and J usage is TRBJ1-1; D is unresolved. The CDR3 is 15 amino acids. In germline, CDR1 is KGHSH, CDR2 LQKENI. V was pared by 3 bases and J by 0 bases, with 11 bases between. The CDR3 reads CASSPDNVVNTEAFF. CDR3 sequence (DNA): TGTGCCAGCTCACCGGATAATGTCGTGAACACTGAAGCTTTCTTT.

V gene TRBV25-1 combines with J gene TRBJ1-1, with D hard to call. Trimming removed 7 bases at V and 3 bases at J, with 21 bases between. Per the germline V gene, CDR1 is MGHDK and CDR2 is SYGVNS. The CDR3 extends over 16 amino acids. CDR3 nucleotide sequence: TGTGCCAGCACGGGCTCTTCCACCGGGATCTACACTGAAGCTTTCTTT. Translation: CASTGSSTGIYTEAFF.